The entry below describes one T cell receptor beta chain. The sample belongs to a study of blood T cell repertoires in COVID-19. Study details: Samples of COVID-19 (acute and convalescent) were obtained from the United States, Italy and Spain. The cDNA or gDNA used as material had been derived from T cells, B-cell-depleted T cells, or PBMCs.

Seattle patients were enrolled while actively infected and followed longitudinally. Original methodology: Nucleated cell number was recorded as an estimate derived from reference gene primer amplification. Data came from immunoSEQ multiplex PCR; TCRdb stores just in-frame clones and leaves some out. That table gives V, J and clone size, and the DNA gave D and trimming. The table lists fewer than 200,000 clones, around 92% of them singletons. V lost 4 bases to trimming and J lost 4 bases; unmatched junction nucleotides: 6. CDR1 SGDLS and CDR2 YYNGEE come from the germline V gene. This CDR3 spans 15 amino acids.

The sequencing sample was made of peripheral blood. The TCR sequence derives from a man aged 25 to 45 with COVID-19, enrolled during active disease. The chain is built from TRBV9 and TRBJ2-3, with 10 bases matching TRBD2. CDR3 nucleotides: TGTGCCAGCAGCCCGAGGAGCGGGGGGGCAGATACGCAGTATTTT. Translating it yields CASSPRSGGADTQYF.